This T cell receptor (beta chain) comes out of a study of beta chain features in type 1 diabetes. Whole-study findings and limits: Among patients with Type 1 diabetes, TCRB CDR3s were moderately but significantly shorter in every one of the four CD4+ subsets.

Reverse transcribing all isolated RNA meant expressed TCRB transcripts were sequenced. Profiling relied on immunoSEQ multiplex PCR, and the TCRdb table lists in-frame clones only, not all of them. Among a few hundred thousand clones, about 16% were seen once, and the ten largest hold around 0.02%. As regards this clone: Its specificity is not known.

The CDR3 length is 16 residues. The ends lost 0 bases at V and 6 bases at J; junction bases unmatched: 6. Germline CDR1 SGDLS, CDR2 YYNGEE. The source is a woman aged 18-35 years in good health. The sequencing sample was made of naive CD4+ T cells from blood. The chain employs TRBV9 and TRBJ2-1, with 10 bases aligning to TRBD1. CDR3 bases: TGTGCCAGCAGCGTAGTGGGGACAGGGGTGGGCAATGAGCAGTTCTTC. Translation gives CASSVVGTGVGNEQFF.